This entry is about one T cell receptor (beta chain). The data were taken from a study of blood T cell repertoires in COVID-19. Study in general: COVID-19 samples collected from the United States, Italy and Spain covered acute and convalescent phases.

Germline trimming cut 6 bases from V and 4 bases from J; bases unmatched to any gene: 7. Germline CDR1 MNHEY, CDR2 SVGAGI. The CDR3 loop spans 14 amino acids. Clones were sequenced by immunoSEQ multiplex PCR, and TCRdb holds only the in-frame ones, with some missing. The data show under 200,000 clones, 80% to 90% seen once. The clonotype originates from a man younger than 35 with active or convalescent COVID-19. V gene TRBV6-5 combines with J gene TRBJ1-2; 8 bases map to TRBD1. Material: peripheral blood. CDR3 coding DNA: TGTGCCAGCAGACGTGGACAGGGCTCCTATGGCTACACCTTC. Amino acids: CASRRGQGSYGYTF.